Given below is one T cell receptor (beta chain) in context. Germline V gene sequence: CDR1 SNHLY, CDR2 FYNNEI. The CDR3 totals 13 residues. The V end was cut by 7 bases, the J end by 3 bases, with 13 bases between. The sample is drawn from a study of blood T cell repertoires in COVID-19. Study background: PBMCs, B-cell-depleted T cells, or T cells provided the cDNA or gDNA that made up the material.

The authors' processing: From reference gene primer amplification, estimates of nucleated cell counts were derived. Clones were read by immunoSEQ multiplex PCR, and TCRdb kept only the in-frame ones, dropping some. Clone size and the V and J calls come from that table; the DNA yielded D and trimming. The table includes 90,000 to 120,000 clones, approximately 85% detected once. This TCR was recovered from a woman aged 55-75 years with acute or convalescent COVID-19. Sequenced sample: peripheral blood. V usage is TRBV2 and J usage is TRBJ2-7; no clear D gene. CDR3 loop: CASNIDSLYEQYF. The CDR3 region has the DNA TGTGCCAGCAACATTGACTCGCTCTACGAGCAGTACTTC. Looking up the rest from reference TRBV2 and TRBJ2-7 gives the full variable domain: EPEVTQTPSHQVTQMGQEVILRCVPISNHLYFYWYRQILGQKVEFLVSFYNNEISEKSEIFDDQFSVERPDGSNFTLKIRSTKLEDSAMYFCASNIDSLYEQYFGPGTRLTVT.